These T cell receptor beta chains were read from a single sample in a study of cytomegalovirus exposure and HLA in healthy donors. Using immunoSEQ multiplex PCR, the repertoire was profiled, and TCRdb retains in-frame clones only, with some absent. The sample contains some 170,000 clones, more than 60% of which appear only once. Specimen: PBMCs. Receptors originate from a woman aged 55-75 years in good health and CMV-seropositive. Each CDR3 is given without its conserved first and last residue. The size field is filled for only some rows; it gives once, few, many or a size class.

v_gene,abundance,j_gene,CDR3aa
TRBV2,NA,TRBJ1-1,ASQGEMNTEAF
TRBV4-1,NA,TRBJ2-2,ASSQDTVAGATGELF
TRBV27,NA,TRBJ1-6,ASSSAGGVSPLH
TRBV29-1,NA,TRBJ1-4,SVEGGAGGEKLF
TRBV9,NA,TRBJ2-1,ASSVATSINEQF
TRBV7-2,NA,TRBJ1-5,ASSLDRIHQPQH
TRBV13,NA,TRBJ1-6,ASSFGDSPLH
TRBV19,few,TRBJ2-1,ASEPRQGAYNEQF
TRBV7-3,NA,TRBJ2-1,ASSPGMTLGQF
TRBV18,few,TRBJ2-2,ASSPMGPGELF
TRBV5-1,NA,TRBJ2-7,ASSGTWTSGTSSYEQY
TRBV30,NA,TRBJ1-2,AWSASTGDGYT
TRBV2,NA,TRBJ1-1,ASRGQQGTEAF
TRBV27,NA,TRBJ1-5,ASSSDRTGQPQH
TRBV5-6,NA,NA,ASRGEGVSYEQY
TRBV6-5,NA,TRBJ2-3,ASSYSTVADTQY
TRBV4-3,NA,TRBJ1-1,ASSQDRTGMTEAF
TRBV19,NA,TRBJ2-2,ASRAGDSIGELF
TRBV15,NA,TRBJ2-1,ATSRDQGDEQF
TRBV11-2,NA,TRBJ2-7,ASSNGQGPSYEQY